What follows describes a single TCR beta chain. The data belong to a study of blood T cell repertoires in COVID-19. Overall study context: Material from acute and convalescent COVID-19 was sourced from the United States, Italy and Spain. Nucleic acid was either cDNA or gDNA, and it came from T cells, B-cell-depleted T cells, or PBMCs.

Trimming pared 3 bases from V and 7 bases from J, leaving 12 bases between. CDR1 and CDR2 (germline): MDHEN, SYDVKM. The CDR3 is made up of 14 amino acids. The repertoire was sequenced with immunoSEQ multiplex PCR; TCRdb's copy has only in-frame clones and lacks some. Of some 74,000 clones in the sample, 88% were seen once. Input material: peripheral blood. This chain joins TRBV28 and TRBJ1-4, with D uncertain. This sequence was found in a man between 50 and 59 years old with acute or convalescent COVID-19. The CDR3 DNA reads as TGTGCCAGCAGTTTGGGAGGGCAACCTGAAAAACTGTTTTTT. It yields the protein CASSLGGQPEKLFF.